These T cell receptor beta chains were read from a single sample in a study of Graves' ophthalmopathy and Graves' hyperthyroidism. TCRdb processed the multiplex PCR reads anew with MiXCR; each CDR3 protein has one entry. The sample has some 240,000 distinct CDR3 sequences; less than 55% are singletons. Sequences were obtained from peripheral blood. These receptors were obtained from an adult man with Graves' ophthalmopathy. CDR3s include the opening cysteine and the closing phenylalanine or tryptophan. The D gene is left open where the match is weak. Size is stated for part of the rows, as once, few or many counts, or as a class when the clone is expanded.

v_gene	abundance	d_gene	j_gene	CDR3aa	CDR3nt
TRBV2	NA	TRBD1	TRBJ1-5	CASSDTRGLTGASNQPQHF	TGTGCCAGCAGTGATACCAGGGGGCTGACAGGGGCTAGCAATCAGCCCCAGCATTTT
TRBV7-2	NA	NA	TRBJ2-7	CASSLAGVPSSYEQYF	TGTGCCAGCAGCTTAGCAGGGGTCCCGAGCTCCTACGAGCAGTACTTC
TRBV25-1	once	TRBD2	TRBJ2-7	CASSRLAGGPYEQYF	TGTGCCAGCAGTCGACTAGCGGGGGGGCCTTACGAGCAGTACTTC
TRBV5-4	few	TRBD2	TRBJ2-7	CASSHGRLAVPYEQYF	TGTGCCAGCAGCCACGGCCGACTAGCCGTTCCCTACGAGCAGTACTTC
TRBV11-2	few	NA	TRBJ1-2	CASSSGGGRDGYTF	TGTGCCAGCAGCTCCGGCGGGGGCAGGGATGGCTACACCTTC
TRBV6-6	NA	NA	TRBJ1-1	CASSETGRGTEAFF	TGTGCCAGCAGTGAAACCGGTAGGGGGACTGAAGCTTTCTTT
TRBV12-3/TRBV12-4	NA	TRBD1	TRBJ2-7	CASSPTGGRTYEQYF	TGTGCCAGCAGCCCTACAGGGGGCAGGACCTACGAGCAGTACTTC
TRBV7-2	few	NA	TRBJ1-2	CASSLLGTNYGYTF	TGTGCCAGCAGCTTACTAGGGACTAACTATGGCTACACCTTC
TRBV9	NA	NA	TRBJ2-6	CASSQWDSGANVLTF	TGTGCCAGCAGCCAATGGGACTCTGGGGCCAACGTCCTGACTTTC
TRBV10-3	NA	TRBD1	TRBJ2-1	CAISGGTGMDEQFF	TGTGCCATCAGTGGTGGGACAGGCATGGATGAGCAGTTCTTC
TRBV7-2	NA	TRBD1	TRBJ1-1	CASGGQGHTEAFF	TGTGCCAGCGGGGGACAGGGACACACTGAAGCTTTCTTT
TRBV29-1	few	NA	TRBJ2-7	CSVQGTTYEQYF	TGCAGCGTTCAGGGGACAACCTACGAGCAGTACTTC
TRBV9	NA	TRBD1	TRBJ1-6	CASSPTGAGGNSPLHF	TGTGCCAGCAGCCCAACAGGGGCCGGGGGGAATTCACCCCTCCACTTT
TRBV7-3	NA	TRBD2	TRBJ2-5	CASSSRTREGQETQYF	TGTGCCAGCAGTTCCAGGACTAGAGAAGGCCAGGAGACCCAGTACTTC
TRBV16	NA	NA	TRBJ2-5	CASGSQGIGGTQYF	TGTGCCAGCGGATCGCAGGGGATTGGAGGTACCCAGTACTTC
TRBV20-1	many	NA	TRBJ2-7	CSARPGGGEQYF	TGCAGTGCTAGACCGGGTGGGGGGGAGCAGTACTTC
TRBV4-1	NA	TRBD1	TRBJ1-5	CASSQESGTGRSGGNQPQHF	TGCGCCAGCAGCCAAGAATCCGGGACAGGACGATCTGGTGGCAATCAGCCCCAGCATTTT
TRBV29-1	many	NA	TRBJ2-6	CSVTGLTQANVLTF	TGCAGCGTAACAGGGTTGACGCAGGCCAACGTCCTGACTTTC
TRBV5-8	many	NA	TRBJ2-7	CASSLEVRSYEQYF	TGTGCCAGCAGCTTGGAAGTTAGATCCTACGAGCAGTACTTC
TRBV2	few	NA	TRBJ2-7	CASSDRESYEQYF	TGTGCCAGCAGTGACAGGGAATCCTACGAGCAGTACTTC
TRBV19	NA	TRBD1	TRBJ1-4	CASSARDRLLLFF	TGTGCCAGTAGTGCCCGGGACAGGCTCCTACTGTTTTTT
TRBV7-8	NA	NA	TRBJ2-5	CASSLVRQETQYF	TGTGCCAGCAGCTTAGTCAGGCAAGAGACCCAGTACTTC
TRBV7-2	NA	NA	TRBJ2-7	CASSLVGGGGNYEQYF	TGTGCCAGCAGCTTAGTGGGTGGAGGGGGTAACTACGAGCAGTACTTC
TRBV7-3	NA	NA	TRBJ2-2	CASSQEGELLF	TGTGCCAGCAGCCAAGAAGGGGAGCTGCTTTTT
TRBV11-1	NA	NA	TRBJ2-6	CASSSYMGGSGANVLTF	TGTGCCAGCAGCTCTTATATGGGGGGCTCTGGGGCCAACGTCCTGACTTTC
TRBV29-1	few	TRBD2	TRBJ2-2	CSVTSSGANTGELFF	TGCAGCGTCACCTCTAGCGGGGCGAACACCGGGGAGCTGTTTTTT
TRBV20-1	few	NA	TRBJ2-3	CSAIKALLDTQYF	TGCAGTGCTATAAAAGCGCTGCTAGATACGCAGTATTTT
TRBV19	few	NA	TRBJ2-5	CASSIGLTQETQYF	TGTGCCAGTAGTATCGGACTAACCCAAGAGACCCAGTACTTC
TRBV24-1	many	NA	TRBJ2-7	CATSDHRVDEQYF	TGTGCCACCAGTGATCACAGGGTCGACGAGCAGTACTTC
TRBV2	NA	NA	TRBJ2-2	CASSPGAVGTGELFF	TGTGCCAGCAGCCCCGGGGCAGTGGGCACCGGGGAGCTGTTTTTT
TRBV18	NA	NA	TRBJ1-2	CASSPSTGGSYGYTF	TGTGCCAGCTCACCCTCGACAGGAGGTTCCTATGGCTACACCTTC
TRBV29-1	many	NA	TRBJ2-2	CSVEDAASGELFF	TGCAGCGTTGAAGATGCCGCCTCCGGGGAGCTGTTTTTT
TRBV7-2	NA	NA	TRBJ1-2	CASARAGSYGYTF	TGTGCCTCTGCGCGGGCAGGGAGCTATGGCTACACCTTC
TRBV9	NA	NA	TRBJ2-1	CASSVRGGYNEQFF	TGTGCCAGCAGCGTCCGGGGCGGCTACAATGAGCAGTTCTTC
TRBV7-2	few	TRBD1	TRBJ2-7	CASSLELGTGHEQYF	TGTGCCAGCAGCTTAGAGCTTGGGACAGGGCACGAGCAGTACTTC
TRBV29-1	few	TRBD1	TRBJ1-2	CSVQGDRGSWGYTF	TGCAGCGTGCAAGGGGACAGGGGCTCTTGGGGCTACACCTTC
TRBV10-3	NA	TRBD1	TRBJ2-7	CASSQGSGTGGYEQYF	TGTGCCAGCAGCCAGGGTTCCGGGACAGGAGGCTACGAGCAGTACTTC
TRBV9	NA	TRBD1	TRBJ2-7	CASSPPGQIYEQYF	TGTGCCAGCAGCCCCCCGGGACAGATCTACGAGCAGTACTTC
TRBV2	NA	TRBD1	TRBJ1-1	CATNDRVRTEAFF	TGTGCCACAAACGACAGGGTAAGAACTGAAGCTTTCTTT
TRBV2	once	NA	TRBJ2-2	CASSETAANTGELFF	TGTGCCAGCAGTGAGACGGCGGCCAACACCGGGGAGCTGTTTTTT
TRBV5-1	NA	NA	TRBJ1-1	CASSSGHGDTEAFF	TGCGCCAGCAGCTCGGGCCACGGGGATACTGAAGCTTTCTTT
TRBV19	NA	TRBD2	TRBJ2-1	CASSMVAGGPNEQFF	TGTGCCAGTAGTATGGTAGCGGGAGGGCCCAATGAGCAGTTCTTC
TRBV14	few	TRBD2	TRBJ2-7	CASSRTGTSVYEQYF	TGTGCCAGCAGCCGAACCGGGACTAGCGTCTACGAGCAGTACTTC
TRBV6-5	NA	TRBD1	TRBJ1-2	CASSPRGRGRGGYTF	TGTGCCAGCAGTCCCCGGGGCAGGGGGCGCGGTGGCTACACCTTC
TRBV15	NA	NA	TRBJ1-6	CATSRDQRRSSYNSPLHF	TGTGCCACCAGCAGAGATCAGAGGCGTAGCTCCTATAATTCACCCCTCCACTTT
TRBV19	NA	NA	TRBJ2-7	CASSPVTPRRGEQYF	TGTGCCAGTAGCCCTGTGACACCCCGGAGGGGCGAGCAGTACTTC
TRBV4-2	NA	NA	TRBJ1-1	CASSPTTDLVSDTEAFF	TGTGCCAGCAGCCCGACGACTGACTTGGTGAGTGACACTGAAGCTTTCTTT
TRBV12-3/TRBV12-4	NA	TRBD1	TRBJ1-1	CASSRPTGREMNTEAFF	TGTGCCAGCAGCCGCCCGACAGGGAGAGAGATGAACACTGAAGCTTTCTTT
TRBV11-2	NA	TRBD1	TRBJ1-2	CASRSDRAYGYTF	TGTGCCAGCCGGTCGGACAGGGCCTATGGCTACACCTTC
TRBV10-3	few	TRBD1	TRBJ1-5	CATYDRGDQPQHF	TGTGCCACTTATGACAGGGGCGATCAGCCCCAGCATTTT
TRBV5-5	NA	TRBD2	TRBJ2-7	CASSFSQSGSLYEQYF	TGTGCCAGCAGCTTTTCTCAGAGCGGGAGTCTGTACGAGCAGTACTTC